Presented here are 31 T cell receptor beta chains from one specimen sequenced in a study of T cell responses to AZD1222 COVID-19 vaccine. Here immunoSEQ multiplex PCR was the method, and the copy in TCRdb shows in-frame clones only, minus some. Among some 180,000 clones, around 88% were seen once, and the ten largest hold around 1.1%. The sample consisted of peripheral blood, taken 28 days after the second AZD1222 dose. Source of these receptors: an adult who received the AZD1222 COVID-19 vaccine.

The CDR3 DNA reads as TGTGCCAGCAGTGTATACATCAATCAGCCCCAGCATTTT. Its translation: CASSVYINQPQHF. The chain is built from TRBV2 and TRBJ1-5; no clear D gene. The V end was cut by 4 bases, the J end by 3 bases, with 7 bases between. The CDR3 runs to 13 residues. Per the germline V gene, CDR1 is SNHLY and CDR2 is FYNNEI.

The J gene is TRBJ1-2, the V gene TRBV27; D unresolved. There are 14 residues in the CDR3. The V and J ends lost 2 bases and 4 bases respectively, with 11 bases between them. Germline V gene lookup returns CDR1 MNHEY and CDR2 SMNVEV (reference sequence). The CDR3 protein is CASSLDFSGYGYTF. In DNA form, the CDR3 reads TGTGCCAGCAGTTTAGACTTTTCCGGCTATGGCTACACCTTC.

V usage is TRBV2 and J usage is TRBJ1-4; TRBD1 might be the D (6 bases). Germline CDR1 and CDR2: SNHLY and FYNNEI. Trimming took 8 bases from V and 8 from J, leaving 15 bases between them. The CDR3 runs to 13 residues. The CDR3 sequence: CASHQGRTEKLFF. The CDR3 DNA is TGTGCCAGCCACCAGGGGAGGACAGAAAAACTGTTTTTT. Full variable domain (rest looked up from reference TRBV2 and TRBJ1-4): EPEVTQTPSHQVTQMGQEVILRCVPISNHLYFYWYRQILGQKVEFLVSFYNNEISEKSEIFDDQFSVERPDGSNFTLKIRSTKLEDSAMYFCASHQGRTEKLFFGSGTQLSVL.

This clone was recorded once. The chain joins TRBV2 to TRBJ1-2; D might be TRBD1 (5 bases). Germline loops: CDR1 SNHLY, CDR2 FYNNEI. CDR3 length: 12 residues. V dropped 6 bases and J dropped 3 bases, with 8 bases sitting between them. The CDR3 sequence is CASRGGDYGYTF. CDR3 DNA sequence: TGTGCCAGCAGGGGGGGGGACTATGGCTACACCTTC.

V is TRBV7-2 and J is TRBJ1-1, with D possibly TRBD1 on 6 matching bases. The CDR3 has 15 residues. From germline, CDR1 is SGHTA and CDR2 FQGNSA. Trimming pared 7 bases from V and 11 bases from J, leaving 26 bases between. The CDR3 loop reads CASTARGRGFEWAFF. The CDR3 nucleotides read TGTGCCAGCACCGCGAGGGGCAGGGGATTTGAGTGGGCTTTCTTT.

This chain connects TRBV5-1 to TRBJ1-4; D perhaps matches TRBD1 (6 bases). V was cut by 2 bases and J by 2 bases, with 16 bases left in between. In germline, CDR1 is SGHRS, CDR2 YFSETQ. The CDR3 consists of 17 residues. The DNA of the CDR3 is TGCGCCAGCAGCTTCGGGCAGAGGGGGGTGACTAATGAAAAACTGTTTTTT. Translated: CASSFGQRGVTNEKLFF.

The V call is TRBV15, the J call TRBJ1-2, with D hard to call. The V end lost 1 base, the J end lost 0 bases, and 9 bases lay between the germline ends. This CDR3 spans 15 amino acids. Germline assignment: CDR1 LNHNV and CDR2 YYDKDF (reference sequence). The CDR3 spells CATSRVHLTNYGYTF. The DNA for the CDR3 is TGTGCCACCAGCAGAGTACACCTCACTAACTATGGCTACACCTTC.

The V gene is TRBV10-3, the J gene TRBJ1-2, with D tentatively TRBD1 (6 bases). The CDR3 runs to 12 residues. Germline CDR1 reads ENHRY; CDR2 reads SYGVKD. V lost 3 bases and J 6 bases, leaving 8 bases between the germline ends. CDR3 bases: TGTGCCATCAGTGAACAGGGAGATGGCTACACCTTC. Translating it yields CAISEQGDGYTF.

The V gene is TRBV19, the J gene TRBJ2-7; TRBD1 or TRBD2 may be the D gene (5 bases each). Trimming stripped 6 bases from V and 2 bases from J, with 26 bases between. The CDR3 runs 18 residues. In germline, CDR1 is LNHDA, CDR2 SQIVND (reference sequence). CDR3 sequence reads: CASSLLHSGRRLPYEQYF. CDR3 sequence (DNA): TGTGCCAGTAGCCTCCTCCACTCGGGACGACGACTTCCCTACGAGCAGTACTTC.

V gene TRBV7-6 combines with J gene TRBJ2-5, with 12 bases lining up with TRBD2. Germline CDR1 SGHVS, CDR2 FNYEAQ. V dropped 2 bases and J dropped 5; count of bases not matched to a gene: 24. This CDR3 has 22 amino acids. The DNA for the CDR3 is TGTGCCAGCAGCTTAACAGGGCCCCTGCTCCTAGCGGGGGGGACACTAGGGGAGACCCAGTACTTC. Translating gives CASSLTGPLLLAGGTLGETQYF.

This CDR3 is CASKNQGNQPQHF. For the CDR3, the DNA is TGTGCCAGTAAAAATCAGGGGAATCAGCCCCAGCATTTT. The chain links TRBV19 to TRBJ1-5, with D perhaps matching TRBD1 (6 bases). Trimming pared 7 bases from V and 4 bases from J, leaving 11 bases between. The CDR3 is 13 amino acids. In germline, CDR1 is LNHDA, CDR2 SQIVND (reference sequence).

The chain has TRBV5-4 and TRBJ2-5; D unresolved. The V and J ends lost 2 bases and 3 bases respectively, with 2 bases between them. This CDR3 spans 11 amino acids. Germline-derived CDR1 and CDR2 are SGHNT and YYREEE (reference sequence). This CDR3 reads CASSFEETQYF. The CDR3, as DNA: TGTGCCAGCAGCTTTGAAGAGACCCAGTACTTC. The entire variable domain, with the rest obtained from reference TRBV5-4 and TRBJ2-5, is as follows: ETGVTQSPTHLIKTRGQQVTLRCSSQSGHNTVSWYQQALGQGPQFIFQYYREEENGRGNFPPRFSGLQFPNYSSELNVNALELDDSALYLCASSFEETQYFGPGTRLLVL.

The V gene is TRBV18, the J gene TRBJ2-1; possibly TRBD1 for D (6 bases). This CDR3 spans 14 amino acids. Germline V gene sequence: CDR1 KGHSH, CDR2 LQKENI. V was clipped by 3 bases and J by 8 bases, with 14 bases between them. DNA for the CDR3: TGTGCCAGCTCACCTTGGGACACTGTGGATGAGCAGTTCTTC. It is translated as CASSPWDTVDEQFF. Full variable domain (rest looked up from reference TRBV18 and TRBJ2-1): NAGVMQNPRHLVRRRGQEARLRCSPMKGHSHVYWYRQLPEEGLKFMVYLQKENIIDESGMPKERFSAEFPKEGPSILRIQQVVRGDSAAYFCASSPWDTVDEQFFGPGTRLTVL.

This chain connects TRBV5-1 to TRBJ2-5, with a weak D call TRBD1 (6 bases). V was clipped by 5 bases and J by 1 base, with 15 bases between them. The CDR3 totals 15 residues. Germline assignment: CDR1 SGHRS and CDR2 YFSETQ. CDR3 in amino acids: CASRTTGLPQETQYF. DNA for the CDR3: TGCGCCAGCAGGACGACAGGACTTCCCCAAGAGACCCAGTACTTC.

The CDR3 nucleotides read TGTGCCAGCAGCCCTCCGGGGGACACTGAAGCTTTCTTT. This codes for CASSPPGDTEAFF. This chain connects TRBV7-9 to TRBJ1-1, with D perhaps matching TRBD1 (5 bases). Looked up from germline, CDR1 is SEHNR and CDR2 is FQNEAQ (reference sequence). CDR3 length: 13 residues. Trimming shortened V by 5 bases and J by 3 bases, and 10 bases separated the two germline ends. Looking up the rest from reference TRBV7-9 and TRBJ1-1 gives the full variable domain: DTGVSQNPRHKITKRGQNVTFRCDPISEHNRLYWYRQTLGQGPEFLTYFQNEAQLEKSRLLSDRFSAERPKGSFSTLEIQRTEQGDSAMYLCASSPPGDTEAFFGQGTRLTVV.

This clone was counted only a few times. The V gene is TRBV13, the J gene TRBJ1-3; D uncertain. The CDR3 length is 12 residues. CDR1 PRHDT and CDR2 FYEKMQ come from the germline V gene (reference sequence). Trimming pared 1 base from V and 2 bases from J, leaving 0 bases between. CDR3 residues: CASSLAGNTIYF. CDR3 coding DNA: TGTGCCAGCAGCTTAGCTGGAAACACCATATATTTT.

This chain joins TRBV4-1 and TRBJ2-3; 7 positions agree with TRBD2. This CDR3 contains 15 residues. The V gene end was trimmed by 4 bases and the J gene end by 4 bases; junction bases not matched to a gene: 8. CDR1 and CDR2 from the germline V gene are MGHRA and YSYEKL. This CDR3 is CASSPAPGRADTQYF. The CDR3 DNA sequence: TGCGCCAGCAGCCCTGCTCCGGGGAGGGCAGATACGCAGTATTTT.

The CDR3: CASSPRQINEKLFF. CDR3 bases: TGCGCCAGCAGCCCTAGACAGATTAATGAAAAACTGTTTTTT. The chain recombines TRBV5-1 with TRBJ1-4; possible D gene TRBD1, 5 bases. Germline assignment: CDR1 SGHRS and CDR2 YFSETQ. The germline V and J ends were trimmed by 4 bases and 4 bases, with 11 bases remaining between them. The CDR3 is 14 residues long.

The chain carries TRBV5-5 and TRBJ1-1; D is ambiguous. Between the trimmed V and J ends, which lost 2 bases and 6 bases, there was a span of 8 bases. This CDR3 has 12 residues. Germline V gene data show CDR1 as SGHKS and CDR2 as YYEKEE (reference sequence). CDR3 protein: CASSLSPSEAFF. The CDR3 region has the DNA TGTGCCAGCAGCTTATCGCCCTCTGAAGCTTTCTTT.

The sample holds one count of this clone. The gene calls are TRBV6-6 and TRBJ2-1, with 9 bases matching TRBD2. There are 13 residues in the CDR3. V lost 5 bases and J lost 12; bases outside the gene matches: 8. Germline CDR1 and CDR2: MNHNY and SVGAGI (reference sequence). DNA of the CDR3: TGTGCCAGCAGTCCTTCTTCAGCGGGGGGGCAGTTCTTC. Protein product: CASSPSSAGGQFF.

The V and J genes are TRBV2 and TRBJ1-1; TRBD1 matches at 7 bases. The J segment lost 2 bases and the V segment lost 6 bases, leaving 3 bases of the junction unmatched. From germline, CDR1 is SNHLY and CDR2 FYNNEI. The CDR3 loop spans 13 amino acids. Here the CDR3 DNA reads TGTGCCAGCAGAGGGGGCTATAACACTGAAGCTTTCTTT. This gives the protein CASRGGYNTEAFF.

This chain joins TRBV5-1 and TRBJ2-1; D remains unclear. CDR3 length equals 11 residues. Germline values: CDR1 SGHRS, CDR2 YFSETQ. The V gene lost 0 bases and the J gene lost 14 bases, with 9 bases spanning the gap. The CDR3 sequence is CASSLETTKFF. The CDR3 nucleotides are TGCGCCAGCAGCTTGGAAACGACGAAGTTCTTC.

The CDR3, as DNA: TGTGCCAGCGATCGGGGGTTTGAAACCGGGGAGCTGTTTTTT. This encodes CASDRGFETGELFF. V and J are TRBV5-8 and TRBJ2-2, with D maybe TRBD2 (6 bases). The CDR3 has 14 residues. Per germline, CDR1 SGHTS and CDR2 YDEGEE. Trimming took off 7 bases at V and 5 bases at J, with 15 bases between the two ends.

The rearrangement joins TRBV11-1 to TRBJ2-7; D not resolved. CDR3 length equals 14 residues. The V gene's germline CDR1 is SGHAT and CDR2 FQDESV (reference sequence). Trimming shortened V by 2 bases and J by 3 bases, and 11 bases separated the two germline ends. Here the CDR3 DNA reads TGTGCCAGCAGCTTAAGGTTATCGTTCTACGAGCAGTACTTC. It codes for CASSLRLSFYEQYF.

This clone is a singleton in its sample. V and J are TRBV6-5 and TRBJ1-5; perhaps TRBD1 as D (6 bases). V was shortened by 6 bases and J by 4 bases, with 13 bases between the two germline ends. Germline loops: CDR1 MNHEY, CDR2 SVGAGI. CDR3 length: 14 amino acids. The CDR3 DNA reads TGTGCCAGCAGCACAGGGAGTGTAAATCAGCCCCAGCATTTT. Its protein is CASSTGSVNQPQHF.

The chain uses TRBV5-8 and TRBJ1-5; no clear D gene. Germline CDR1 reads SGHTS; CDR2 reads YDEGEE. V lost 1 base and J 1 base, leaving 9 bases between the germline ends. CDR3 length equals 15 residues. The CDR3 spells CASSLNGRSNQPQHF. The CDR3 bases are TGTGCCAGCAGCTTGAACGGACGGAGCAATCAGCCCCAGCATTTT.

The V and J genes are TRBV19 and TRBJ1-2; 9 bases map to TRBD1. Trimming removed 4 bases from V and 5 bases from J; junction bases left unmatched: 8. The CDR3 runs 15 residues. Germline CDR1 LNHDA, CDR2 SQIVND (reference sequence). CDR3: CASSTGTGLSYGYTF. The CDR3 nucleotides read TGTGCCAGTAGTACTGGGACAGGGCTTAGTTATGGCTACACCTTC.

This sequence joins TRBV4-2 and TRBJ2-3; TRBD2 might be the D (6 bases). Between the trimmed V and J ends, which lost 0 bases and 2 bases, there was a span of 15 bases. From germline, CDR1 is LGHNA and CDR2 YNFKEQ. The CDR3 totals 17 residues. The CDR3 DNA follows: TGTGCCAGCAGCCAAGAGGCGGCTAGCGAGTTCACAGATACGCAGTATTTT. Translating it yields CASSQEAASEFTDTQYF.

This clone was seen a single time. J is TRBJ2-7 and V is TRBV11-2; 8 bases align to TRBD1. CDR1 is SGHAT and CDR2 is FQNNGV in the germline V gene. Germline trimming cut 5 bases from V and 5 bases from J; bases unmatched to any gene: 5. This CDR3 spans 13 amino acids. This chain's CDR3 is CASSQDRVHEQYF. As DNA, the CDR3 is TGTGCCAGCAGCCAGGACAGGGTCCACGAGCAGTACTTC. The variable domain in full, completed from reference TRBV11-2 and TRBJ2-7, reads EAGVAQSPRYKIIEKRQSVAFWCNPISGHATLYWYQQILGQGPKLLIQFQNNGVVDDSQLPKDRFSAERLKGVDSTLKIQPAKLEDSAVYLCASSQDRVHEQYFGPGTRLTVT.

This clone was seen once. The rearrangement uses TRBV11-2 and TRBJ1-2, with TRBD1 as a possible D gene (6 bases). This CDR3 spans 14 amino acids. Germline lookup yields CDR1 SGHAT and CDR2 FQNNGV. V was clipped by 4 bases and J by 7 bases, with 16 bases between them. The CDR3 here is CASSYGSPGVGYTF. CDR3 DNA sequence: TGTGCCAGCAGCTACGGCTCCCCAGGGGTTGGCTACACCTTC.

The rearrangement links TRBV27 to TRBJ1-5; 8 positions match TRBD1. The germline CDR1 and CDR2 sequences are MNHEY and SMNVEV (reference sequence). V lost 4 bases to trimming and J lost 0 bases; unmatched junction nucleotides: 8. The length of the CDR3 is 17 residues. The CDR3 coding sequence is TGTGCCAGCAGTTCCGGGACAGGTTCCTTTAGCAATCAGCCCCAGCATTTT. Translating gives CASSSGTGSFSNQPQHF.